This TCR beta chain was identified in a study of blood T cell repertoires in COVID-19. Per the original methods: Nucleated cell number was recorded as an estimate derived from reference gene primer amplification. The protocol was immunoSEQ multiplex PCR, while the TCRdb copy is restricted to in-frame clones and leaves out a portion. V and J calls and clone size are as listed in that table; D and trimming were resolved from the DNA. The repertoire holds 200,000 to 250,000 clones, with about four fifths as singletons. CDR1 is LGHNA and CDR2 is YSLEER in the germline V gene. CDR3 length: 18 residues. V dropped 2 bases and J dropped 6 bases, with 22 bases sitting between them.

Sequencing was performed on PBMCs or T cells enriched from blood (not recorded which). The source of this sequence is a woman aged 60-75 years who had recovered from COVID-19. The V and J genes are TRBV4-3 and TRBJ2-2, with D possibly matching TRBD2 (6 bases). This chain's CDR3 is CASSQTQKGLHLPGELFF. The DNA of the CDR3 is TGCGCCAGCAGCCAAACGCAGAAGGGACTCCACCTCCCCGGGGAGCTGTTTTTT.